This T cell receptor beta chain was captured by sequencing in a study of T cell repertoires in cytomegalovirus infection (dated by TCRdb to the late 2010s). Regarding the study in general: Donor HLA type was relevant to the analysis, because carriage of CMV infection together with the matching HLA type was indicated by public TCR beta signatures. What the work shows at the level of the full study, not this receptor alone: In both this cohort and an independent cohort of 350 to 400 donors, the cumulative frequency of public TCR beta family members distinguished carriers of CMV infection plus the relevant HLA type. In the ex vivo response, HLA-C-restricted CMV-specific TCR beta clonotypes were dominant, and in two of eight donors the single most frequent clonotype came from this HLA-C-restricted group.

This clonotype was seen many times. Its antigen remains unidentified. The record has no base qualities; no much larger clone is one base away. The run used an Illumina HiSeq 1500. TCRdb reworked the public reads: Q25 trimming with fastp, MiXCR clone assembly, productive beta chains retained. Rows are unified per CDR3 protein, each entry keeping the most common DNA and genes. Present in this sample are 150,000 to 200,000 distinct CDR3 sequences, under 15% of which were seen just once. The biggest ten clones account for 25% to 30% of the sample. The germline V gene encodes CDR1 MGHDK and CDR2 SYGVNS. The CDR3 covers 16 residues, taking in both the cysteine and the phenylalanine. The retained sequence is limited to the CDR3, 48 bases, with the frame set at the first base. Trimming accounts for 1 base at V and 3 bases at J, while the number of junction bases matched to no gene is 5.

Material for sequencing was PBMCs. This receptor chain uses TRBV25-1 and TRBJ2-2, with 7 bases aligning to TRBD1. The TCR comes from a human donor in good health (CMV status not recorded). Some clones in this sample may be carry-over from other donors' samples. CDR3 reads: CASSELGGADTGELFF. The nucleotides read TGTGCCAGCAGTGAATTAGGGGGCGCGGACACCGGGGAGCTGTTTTTT.